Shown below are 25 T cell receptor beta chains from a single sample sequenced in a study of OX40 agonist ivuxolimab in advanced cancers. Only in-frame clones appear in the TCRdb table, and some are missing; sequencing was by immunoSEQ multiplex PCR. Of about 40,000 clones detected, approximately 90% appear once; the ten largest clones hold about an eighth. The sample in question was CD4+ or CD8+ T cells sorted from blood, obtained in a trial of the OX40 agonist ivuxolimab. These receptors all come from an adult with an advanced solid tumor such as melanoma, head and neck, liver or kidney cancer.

The CDR3 nucleotides read TGTGCCAGCAGCTTGAAGGTTTTAGATACGCAGTATTTT. As protein: CASSLKVLDTQYF. The chain joins TRBV11-2 to TRBJ2-3; D gene ambiguous. CDR1 and CDR2 from the germline V gene are SGHAT and FQNNGV. Trimming took 3 bases from V and 5 from J, leaving 9 bases between them. The CDR3 covers 13 residues.

CDR3 protein: CATSAMGNTEAFF. As DNA, the CDR3 is TGTGCCACCTCGGCAATGGGCAACACTGAAGCTTTCTTT. This sequence joins TRBV7-9 and TRBJ1-1; D is ambiguous. This CDR3 is built from 13 residues. Germline V CDR1 and CDR2: SEHNR, FQNEAQ (reference sequence). The ends were cut back, 10 bases at V and 2 bases at J, with 14 bases in the middle.

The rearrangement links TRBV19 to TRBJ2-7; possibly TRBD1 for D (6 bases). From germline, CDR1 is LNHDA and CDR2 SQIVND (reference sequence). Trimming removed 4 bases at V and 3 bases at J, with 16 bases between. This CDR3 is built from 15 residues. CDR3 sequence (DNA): TGTGCCAGTAGTAAACAGGGTCCCTCGTTCTACGAGCAGTACTTC. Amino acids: CASSKQGPSFYEQYF.

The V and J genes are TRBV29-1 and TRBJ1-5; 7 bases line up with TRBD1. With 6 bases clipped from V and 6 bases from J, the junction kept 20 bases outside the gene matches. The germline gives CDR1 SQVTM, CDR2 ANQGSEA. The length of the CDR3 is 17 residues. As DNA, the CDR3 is TGCAGCGTCACTCCCCCACAGGGGAGGTCGTATTGTCAGCCCCAGCATTTT. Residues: CSVTPPQGRSYCQPQHF.

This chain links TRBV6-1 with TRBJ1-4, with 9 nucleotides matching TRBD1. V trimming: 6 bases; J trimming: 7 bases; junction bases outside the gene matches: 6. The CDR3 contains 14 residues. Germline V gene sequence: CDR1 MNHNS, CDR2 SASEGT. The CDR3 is CASSPGTGLEKLFF. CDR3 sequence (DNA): TGTGCCAGCAGCCCTGGGACAGGGCTTGAAAAACTGTTTTTT.

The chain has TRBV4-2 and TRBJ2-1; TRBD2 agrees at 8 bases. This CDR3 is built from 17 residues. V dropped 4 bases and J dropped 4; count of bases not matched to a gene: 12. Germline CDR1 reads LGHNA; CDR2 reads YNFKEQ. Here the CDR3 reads CASSLSGRGVPYNEQFF. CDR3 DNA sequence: TGTGCCAGCAGCCTCTCCGGGCGGGGGGTTCCTTACAATGAGCAGTTCTTC.

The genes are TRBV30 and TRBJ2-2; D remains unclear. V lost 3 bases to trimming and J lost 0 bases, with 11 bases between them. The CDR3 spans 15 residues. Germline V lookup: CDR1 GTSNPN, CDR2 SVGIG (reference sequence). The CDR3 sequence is CAWSAQRANTGELFF. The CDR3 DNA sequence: TGTGCCTGGAGCGCACAGCGCGCGAACACCGGGGAGCTGTTTTTT.

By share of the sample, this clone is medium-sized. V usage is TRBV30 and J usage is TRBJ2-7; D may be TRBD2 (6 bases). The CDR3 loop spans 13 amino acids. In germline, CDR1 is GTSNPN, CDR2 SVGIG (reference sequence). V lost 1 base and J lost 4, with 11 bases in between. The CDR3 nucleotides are TGTGCCTGGAGTGACGGGACTCTGTACGAGCAGTACTTC. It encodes CAWSDGTLYEQYF. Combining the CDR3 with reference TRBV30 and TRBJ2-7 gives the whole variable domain SQTIHQWPATLVQPVGSPLSLECTVEGTSNPNLYWYRQAAGRGLQLLFYSVGIGQISSEVPQNLSASRPQDRQFILSSKKLLLSDSGFYLCAWSDGTLYEQYFGPGTRLTVT.

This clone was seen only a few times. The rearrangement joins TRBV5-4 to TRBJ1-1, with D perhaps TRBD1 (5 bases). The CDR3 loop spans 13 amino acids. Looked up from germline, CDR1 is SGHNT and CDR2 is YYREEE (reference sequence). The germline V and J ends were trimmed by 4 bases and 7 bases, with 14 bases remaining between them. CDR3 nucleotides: TGTGCCAGCAGCGTTCCGGGACCCGATGAAGCTTTCTTT. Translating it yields CASSVPGPDEAFF.

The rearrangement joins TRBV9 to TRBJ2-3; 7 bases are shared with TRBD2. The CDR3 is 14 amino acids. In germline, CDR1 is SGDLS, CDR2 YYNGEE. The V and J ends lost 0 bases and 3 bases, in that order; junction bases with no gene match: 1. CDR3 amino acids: CASSVVRETDTQYF. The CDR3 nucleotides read TGTGCCAGCAGCGTAGTGCGGGAGACAGATACGCAGTATTTT.

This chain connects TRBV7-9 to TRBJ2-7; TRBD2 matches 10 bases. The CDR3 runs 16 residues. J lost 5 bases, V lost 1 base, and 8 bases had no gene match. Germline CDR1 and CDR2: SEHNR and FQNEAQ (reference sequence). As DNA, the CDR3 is TGTGCCAGCAGCTTAGAAGGGCTAGCGGGAGACAACGAGCAGTACTTC. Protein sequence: CASSLEGLAGDNEQYF.

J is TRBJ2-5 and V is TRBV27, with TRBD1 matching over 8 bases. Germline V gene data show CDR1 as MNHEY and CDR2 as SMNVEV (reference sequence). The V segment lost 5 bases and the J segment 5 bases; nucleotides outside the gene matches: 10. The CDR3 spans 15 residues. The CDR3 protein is CASSLQDRAGETQYF. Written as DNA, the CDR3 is TGTGCCAGCAGTCTTCAGGACAGGGCAGGGGAGACCCAGTACTTC.

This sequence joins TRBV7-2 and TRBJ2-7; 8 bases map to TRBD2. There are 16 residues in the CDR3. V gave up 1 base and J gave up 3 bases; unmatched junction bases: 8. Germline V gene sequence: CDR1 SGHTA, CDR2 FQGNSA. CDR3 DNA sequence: TGTGCCAGCAGCTTAGGGATAGCGGGATTACTCTACGAGCAGTACTTC. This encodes CASSLGIAGLLYEQYF.

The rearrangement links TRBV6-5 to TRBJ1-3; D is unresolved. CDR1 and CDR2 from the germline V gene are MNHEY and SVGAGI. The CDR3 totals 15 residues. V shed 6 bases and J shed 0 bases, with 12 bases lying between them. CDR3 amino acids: CASRFSAVSGNTIYF. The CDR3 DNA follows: TGTGCCAGCAGATTCTCGGCGGTCTCTGGAAACACCATATATTTT.

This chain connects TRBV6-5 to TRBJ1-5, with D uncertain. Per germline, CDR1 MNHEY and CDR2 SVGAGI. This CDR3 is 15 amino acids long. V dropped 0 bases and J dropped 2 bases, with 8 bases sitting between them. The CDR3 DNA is TGTGCCAGCAGTTACTCCCCGATGGGCAATCAGCCCCAGCATTTT. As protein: CASSYSPMGNQPQHF.

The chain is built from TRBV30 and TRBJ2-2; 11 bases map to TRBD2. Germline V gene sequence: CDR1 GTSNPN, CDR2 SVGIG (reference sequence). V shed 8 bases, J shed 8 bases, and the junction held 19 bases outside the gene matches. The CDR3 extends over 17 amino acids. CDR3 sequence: CARRKRTSGSGSGELFF. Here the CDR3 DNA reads TGTGCCCGGCGCAAAAGAACTAGCGGGAGTGGTTCAGGGGAGCTGTTTTTT.

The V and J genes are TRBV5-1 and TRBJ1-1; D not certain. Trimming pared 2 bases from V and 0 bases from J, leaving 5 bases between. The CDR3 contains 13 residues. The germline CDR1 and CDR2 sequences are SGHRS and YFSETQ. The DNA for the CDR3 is TGCGCCAGCAGCTTCAGGATGAACACTGAAGCTTTCTTT. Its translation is CASSFRMNTEAFF.

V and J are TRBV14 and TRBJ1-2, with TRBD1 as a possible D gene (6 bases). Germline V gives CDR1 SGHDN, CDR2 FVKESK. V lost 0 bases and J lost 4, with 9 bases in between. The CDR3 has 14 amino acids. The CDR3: CASSQEGGSYGYTF. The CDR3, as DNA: TGTGCCAGCAGCCAAGAAGGGGGGTCCTATGGCTACACCTTC.

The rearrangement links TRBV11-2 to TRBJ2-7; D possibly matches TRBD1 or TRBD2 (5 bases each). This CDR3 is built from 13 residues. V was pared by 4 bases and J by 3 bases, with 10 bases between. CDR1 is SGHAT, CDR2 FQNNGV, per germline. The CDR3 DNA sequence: TGTGCCAGCAGCTGGGGACCGAACTACGAGCAGTACTTC. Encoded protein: CASSWGPNYEQYF.

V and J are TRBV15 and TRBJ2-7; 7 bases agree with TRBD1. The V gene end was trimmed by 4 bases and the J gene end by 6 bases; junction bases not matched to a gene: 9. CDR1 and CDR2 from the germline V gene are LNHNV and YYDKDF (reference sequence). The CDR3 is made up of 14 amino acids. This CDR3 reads CATSIGTDPSEQYF. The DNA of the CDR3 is TGTGCCACCAGCATTGGGACAGACCCAAGCGAGCAGTACTTC.

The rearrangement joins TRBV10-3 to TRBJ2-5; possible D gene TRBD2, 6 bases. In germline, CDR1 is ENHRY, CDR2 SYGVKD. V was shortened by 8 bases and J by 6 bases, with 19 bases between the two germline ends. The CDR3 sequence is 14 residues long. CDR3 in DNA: TGTGCCATCTCCTTTGGGGGGAGTGGGAAGACCCAGTACTTC. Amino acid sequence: CAISFGGSGKTQYF.

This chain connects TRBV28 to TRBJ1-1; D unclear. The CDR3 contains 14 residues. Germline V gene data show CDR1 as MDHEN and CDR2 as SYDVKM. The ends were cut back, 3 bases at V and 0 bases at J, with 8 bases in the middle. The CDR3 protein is CASSFHRVNTEAFF. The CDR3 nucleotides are TGTGCCAGCAGTTTCCATAGAGTGAACACTGAAGCTTTCTTT.

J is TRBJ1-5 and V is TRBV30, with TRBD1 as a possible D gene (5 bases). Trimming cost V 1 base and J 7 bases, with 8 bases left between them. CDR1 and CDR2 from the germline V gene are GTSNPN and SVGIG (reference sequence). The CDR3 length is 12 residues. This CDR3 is CAWSAGGQPQHF. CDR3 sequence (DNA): TGTGCCTGGAGTGCTGGGGGACAGCCCCAGCATTTT.

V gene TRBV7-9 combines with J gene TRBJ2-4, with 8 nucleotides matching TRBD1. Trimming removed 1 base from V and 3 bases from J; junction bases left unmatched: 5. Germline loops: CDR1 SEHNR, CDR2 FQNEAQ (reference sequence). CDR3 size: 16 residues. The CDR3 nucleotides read TGTGCCAGCAGCTTAGATGGGGACAGGCTCAAAAACATTCAGTACTTC. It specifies CASSLDGDRLKNIQYF.

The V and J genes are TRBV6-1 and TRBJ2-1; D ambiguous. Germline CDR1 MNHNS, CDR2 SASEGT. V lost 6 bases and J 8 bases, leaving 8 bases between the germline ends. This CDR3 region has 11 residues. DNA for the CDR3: TGTGCCAGCAGCAAATGGGATGAGCAGTTCTTC. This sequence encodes CASSKWDEQFF.